These 14 T cell receptor beta chains share one sample of origin, sequenced in a study of radiotherapy plus CTLA-4 blockade in lung cancer. The assay was immunoSEQ multiplex PCR, and TCRdb's table has in-frame clones only and misses some. The sample shows approximately 38,000 clones, around 86% of them seen only once. The sample in question was peripheral blood, obtained from a patient treated with radiotherapy plus ipilimumab. These receptors were collected from a human donor with non-small cell lung cancer whose response to radiotherapy plus ipilimumab could not be evaluated.

This sequence joins TRBV2 and TRBJ2-5, with 7 bases aligning to TRBD1. This CDR3 spans 15 amino acids. V trimming: 6 bases; J trimming: 3 bases; junction bases outside the gene matches: 10. Germline CDR1 SNHLY, CDR2 FYNNEI. CDR3 residues: CASRYGQASEETQYF. The CDR3 nucleotides read TGTGCCAGCAGATACGGACAGGCTTCGGAAGAGACCCAGTACTTC. Filled out from reference TRBV2 and TRBJ2-5, the complete variable domain reads EPEVTQTPSHQVTQMGQEVILRCVPISNHLYFYWYRQILGQKVEFLVSFYNNEISEKSEIFDDQFSVERPDGSNFTLKIRSTKLEDSAMYFCASRYGQASEETQYFGPGTRLLVL.

Of note for this clone: One end of the junction is discordant with germline, which a read error may explain. The V and J genes are TRBV19 and TRBJ2-2, with 8 bases aligning to TRBD1. The CDR3 has 18 residues. The V gene's germline CDR1 is LNHDA and CDR2 SQIVND (reference sequence). DNA of the CDR3: TGTGCCAGTGGTATAGAGAGGACAGGGTTATTTGAGCCCGGGGAGCTGTTTTTT. Translating it yields CASGIERTGLFEPGELFF.

The gene calls are TRBV2 and TRBJ2-2, with 10 nucleotides matching TRBD2. The V gene end was trimmed by 7 bases and the J gene end by 8 bases; junction bases not matched to a gene: 16. CDR3 length: 17 residues. In germline, CDR1 is SNHLY, CDR2 FYNNEI. The DNA for the CDR3 is TGTGCCAGCACCATAAACGGAGCGGGAGGGCCTCGGGGGGAGCTGTTTTTT. Its protein is CASTINGAGGPRGELFF.

The chain carries TRBV7-9 and TRBJ2-5; D is unresolved. The CDR3 contains 15 residues. Trimming left V 2 bases short and J 1 base short, with 11 bases between. Per the germline V gene, CDR1 is SEHNR and CDR2 is FQNEAQ (reference sequence). The CDR3 protein is CASSLSQTVQETQYF. In DNA, the CDR3 is TGTGCCAGCAGCTTATCCCAGACTGTCCAAGAGACCCAGTACTTC.

The chain links TRBV7-2 to TRBJ1-1; 8 positions agree with TRBD1. The CDR3 consists of 13 residues. The ends lost 8 bases at V and 1 base at J; junction bases unmatched: 3. Germline V gene sequence: CDR1 SGHTA, CDR2 FQGNSA. The CDR3 region is CASGTGKNTEAFF. CDR3 coding DNA: TGTGCCAGCGGGACAGGAAAGAACACTGAAGCTTTCTTT.

This chain joins TRBV19 and TRBJ2-3; 12 bases are shared with TRBD2. V lost 5 bases to trimming and J lost 3 bases; unmatched junction nucleotides: 6. Germline V CDR1 and CDR2: LNHDA, SQIVND (reference sequence). CDR3 length: 16 amino acids. For the CDR3, the DNA is TGTGCCAGTAGTGCGACTAGCGGGAGTTGGACAGATACGCAGTATTTT. Protein sequence: CASSATSGSWTDTQYF.

The chain uses TRBV10-3 and TRBJ2-5, with D possibly matching TRBD1 (5 bases). The CDR3 consists of 13 residues. The ends were cut back, 4 bases at V and 0 bases at J, with 6 bases in the middle. Germline lookup yields CDR1 ENHRY and CDR2 SYGVKD. This CDR3 is CAISGRDQETQYF. CDR3 DNA: TGTGCCATCAGTGGCAGGGACCAAGAGACCCAGTACTTC.

This chain uses TRBV7-2 with TRBJ2-4; D is possibly TRBD1 (6 bases). Germline-derived CDR1 and CDR2 are SGHTA and FQGNSA. The CDR3 spans 16 residues. V was cut by 4 bases and J by 0 bases, with 13 bases left in between. This CDR3 is CASSSTGTVAKNIQYF. In DNA, the CDR3 is TGTGCCAGCAGCTCTACAGGGACCGTAGCCAAAAACATTCAGTACTTC.

With respect to this clone: The junction differs from germline at one of its ends, possibly a read error. CDR3 protein: CSARAGYEQYF. The CDR3 coding sequence is TGCAGTGCAAGAGCGGGTTACGAGCAGTACTTC. The genes are TRBV20-1 and TRBJ2-5, with a possible D match to TRBD2 (6 bases). The DNA end lines up better with TRBJ2-7; the J call may be wrong. The CDR3 has 11 residues. CDR1 DFQATT and CDR2 SNEGSKA come from the germline V gene (reference sequence).

The J gene is TRBJ2-1, the V gene TRBV7-6; 10 positions agree with TRBD2. V shed 1 base, J shed 4 bases, and the junction held 1 base outside the gene matches. CDR1 SGHVS and CDR2 FNYEAQ come from the germline V gene. The CDR3 runs to 15 residues. CDR3 residues: CASSLGLAGYNEQFF. Written as DNA, the CDR3 is TGTGCCAGCAGCTTAGGACTAGCGGGTTACAATGAGCAGTTCTTC.

This clone appeared a single time. As DNA, the CDR3 is TGTGCCATCGACGGGACTAGTCCCACAGATACGCAGTATTTT. As protein: CAIDGTSPTDTQYF. The rearrangement links TRBV7-9 to TRBJ2-3, with 8 bases that match TRBD2. Trimming removed 10 bases from V and 2 bases from J; junction bases left unmatched: 8. The CDR3 is 14 amino acids. Germline V gene data show CDR1 as SEHNR and CDR2 as FQNEAQ (reference sequence).

The DNA of the CDR3 is TGCGCCAGCAGCTTCGGGGGGGATACGCAGTATTTT. It is translated as CASSFGGDTQYF. The genes are TRBV5-1 and TRBJ2-3, with 7 nucleotides matching TRBD2. The J segment lost 6 bases and the V segment lost 2 bases, leaving 0 bases of the junction unmatched. The CDR3 totals 12 residues. Looked up from germline, CDR1 is SGHRS and CDR2 is YFSETQ.

The chain couples TRBV28 to TRBJ1-3; tentatively, D is TRBD1 (5 bases). Germline CDR1 is MDHEN and CDR2 is SYDVKM. The germline V and J ends were trimmed by 7 bases and 2 bases, with 9 bases remaining between them. This CDR3 has 13 residues. CDR3 sequence: CASKGWTGNTIYF. CDR3 DNA: TGTGCCAGCAAGGGGTGGACTGGAAACACCATATATTTT. The full variable domain, completed using reference TRBV28 and TRBJ1-3, is DVKVTQSSRYLVKRTGEKVFLECVQDMDHENMFWYRQDPGLGLRLIYFSYDVKMKEKGDIPEGYSVSREKKERFSLILESASTNQTSMYLCASKGWTGNTIYFGEGSWLTVV.

The chain is built from TRBV9 and TRBJ2-7, with D perhaps matching TRBD2 (5 bases). Trimming shortened V by 2 bases and J by 4 bases, and 10 bases separated the two germline ends. The CDR3 extends over 13 amino acids. Germline V CDR1 and CDR2: SGDLS, YYNGEE. CDR3 protein: CASSVVGGYEQYF. The CDR3 DNA sequence: TGTGCCAGCAGCGTTGTAGGAGGATACGAGCAGTACTTC.